The T cell receptor (beta chain) under discussion was sequenced for a study of blood T cells in healthy people across ages. Notes on the study in general: Conclusively comparing naive with antigen-experienced cells was impossible with unsorted PBMCs. A roughly linear age-dependent decrease characterized TCR beta diversity per million T cells.

Turning to this clonotype: Its antigen is as yet unknown.

Germline V gene lookup returns CDR1 SQVTM and CDR2 ANQGSEA. This CDR3 region has 13 residues. The ends were cut back, 1 base at V and 5 bases at J, with 8 bases in the middle. Caucasian individuals from Russia who were healthy and aged 6 to 90 acted as donors. A J-beta primer mix and a sample-barcoded 5' primer were used in a second PCR of roughly 7 to 12 cycles. TCRdb redid the calling of the 5' RACE reads with MiXCR, one entry per CDR3 protein. The table has 650,000 to 1,000,000 distinct CDR3 sequences, about 37% seen once. The sequenced sample consisted of blood. The sequence derives from a man between 18 and 35 years old in good health. The chain employs TRBV29-1 and TRBJ2-2, with unresolved D. The CDR3, as DNA: TGCAGCGTTGAAGTGGGAAGGACCGGGGAGCTGTTTTTT. It codes for CSVEVGRTGELFF.